The 9 T cell receptor beta chains in this list originate from one sample, sequenced in a study of PD-1 blockade in classical Hodgkin lymphoma. Clones were sequenced by immunoSEQ multiplex PCR, and TCRdb holds only the in-frame ones, with some missing. Here the sample spans some 41,000 clones, about 65% being singletons. Each patient experienced a relapse that followed autologous stem cell transplantation, and brentuximab vedotin exposure varied. This specimen consisted of peripheral blood mononuclear cells (PBMCs), obtained before the second cycle of nivolumab. These receptors were taken from a human donor with classical Hodgkin lymphoma.

The chain employs TRBV27 and TRBJ2-1; no definite D call. Germline V CDR1 and CDR2: MNHEY, SMNVEV (reference sequence). Between the trimmed V and J ends, which lost 6 bases and 9 bases, there was a span of 24 bases. The CDR3 length is 16 residues. The chain's CDR3 is CASSQLGYGSRSEQFF. In DNA, the CDR3 is TGTGCCAGCAGCCAGCTAGGGTACGGTTCTAGGAGTGAGCAGTTCTTC.

This chain uses TRBV7-9 with TRBJ1-2; weak D call: TRBD1 (6 bases). The germline V gene encodes CDR1 SEHNR and CDR2 FQNEAQ (reference sequence). V was shortened by 1 base and J by 2 bases, with 14 bases between the two germline ends. This CDR3 is 16 amino acids long. CDR3 DNA: TGTGCCAGCAGCTTAGGCCTGACAGGATTGAACTATGGCTACACCTTC. The encoded protein is CASSLGLTGLNYGYTF.

The V call is TRBV5-6, the J call TRBJ2-5, with 8 bases identical to TRBD1. Germline CDR1 and CDR2: SGHDT and YYEEEE. V dropped 3 bases and J dropped 4; count of bases not matched to a gene: 2. This CDR3 spans 13 amino acids. The CDR3, as DNA: TGTGCCAGCAGCTCACAGGGGGTAGAGACCCAGTACTTC. It yields the protein CASSSQGVETQYF.

This sequence joins TRBV5-8 and TRBJ1-1; D may be TRBD1 (6 bases). Trimming pared 4 bases from V and 1 base from J, leaving 26 bases between. Germline values: CDR1 SGHTS, CDR2 YDEGEE. The CDR3 totals 19 residues. CDR3 sequence: CASSPHAPGASWRNTEAFF. In DNA, the CDR3 is TGTGCCAGCAGCCCCCATGCTCCGGGGGCGTCTTGGAGGAACACTGAAGCTTTCTTT. Based on the CDR3 plus reference TRBV5-8 and TRBJ1-1, the full variable domain is EAGVTQSPTHLIKTRGQQATLRCSPISGHTSVYWYQQALGLGLQFLLWYDEGEERNRGNFPPRFSGRQFPNYSSELNVNALELEDSALYLCASSPHAPGASWRNTEAFFGQGTRLTVV.

V usage is TRBV19 and J usage is TRBJ2-2; no firm D call. CDR1 and CDR2 (germline): LNHDA, SQIVND (reference sequence). V lost 3 bases, J lost 4 bases, and 6 bases lay in between. The CDR3 consists of 13 residues. The CDR3 DNA follows: TGTGCCAGTAGTATTAGCCCCACCGGGGAGCTGTTTTTT. Protein: CASSISPTGELFF. Full variable domain (rest looked up from reference TRBV19 and TRBJ2-2): DGGITQSPKYLFRKEGQNVTLSCEQNLNHDAMYWYRQDPGQGLRLIYYSQIVNDFQKGDIAEGYSVSREKKESFPLTVTSAQKNPTAFYLCASSISPTGELFFGEGSRLTVL.

This chain connects TRBV19 to TRBJ1-4; perhaps TRBD1 as D (6 bases). The CDR3 length is 14 residues. Trimming removed 6 bases at V and 4 bases at J, with 12 bases between. Germline CDR1 and CDR2: LNHDA and SQIVND (reference sequence). CDR3 bases: TGTGCCAGTAGGACATCGGACAGTAATGAAAAACTGTTTTTT. Translated: CASRTSDSNEKLFF.

This chain uses TRBV6-5 with TRBJ2-1; 7 bases align to TRBD1. The CDR3 length is 12 residues. With 5 bases clipped from V and 10 bases from J, the junction kept 5 bases outside the gene matches. CDR1 and CDR2 (germline): MNHEY, SVGAGI. In DNA, the CDR3 is TGTGCCAGCAGTCAGGACAGGAGGGAGCAGTTCTTC. Encoded protein: CASSQDRREQFF.

This clone has only one observation. The chain employs TRBV2 and TRBJ2-1; D gene ambiguous. CDR1 SNHLY and CDR2 FYNNEI come from the germline V gene. The V end was cut by 3 bases, the J end by 4 bases, with 13 bases between. The CDR3 is 15 residues long. CDR3 DNA: TGTGCCAGCAGTGAGTCGGCAAATACTTACAATGAGCAGTTCTTC. It codes for CASSESANTYNEQFF.

A remark on this clone: At the DNA level, this CDR3 is encoded by other sequences in the same sample as well. The CDR3 loop reads CASSLDGNYGYTF. The CDR3 bases are TGTGCCAGCAGCTTAGACGGAAACTATGGCTACACCTTC. This chain uses TRBV7-8 with TRBJ1-2, with unresolved D. Per germline, CDR1 SGHVS and CDR2 FQNEAQ. CDR3 size: 13 residues. Deletions cut 1 base from V and 2 bases from J, with 5 bases between.